This TCR beta chain is from a study of blood T cell repertoires in COVID-19. The CDR3 is 13 amino acids. Germline CDR1 is MDHEN and CDR2 is SYDVKM. V gave up 2 bases and J gave up 10 bases, with 12 bases separating them. The table came from immunoSEQ multiplex PCR; TCRdb's copy has only in-frame clones and leaves some out. The profile shows 350,000 or so clones, around 89% of them singletons. The sequenced sample consisted of peripheral blood. The chain links TRBV28 to TRBJ1-5, with unresolved D. The sequence came from a young woman with COVID-19, enrolled during active disease. The CDR3: CASSLNQYSPQHF. The CDR3 DNA reads as TGTGCCAGCAGTTTAAACCAGTACAGTCCCCAGCATTTT. The full variable domain, rest sourced from reference TRBV28 and TRBJ1-5, is DVKVTQSSRYLVKRTGEKVFLECVQDMDHENMFWYRQDPGLGLRLIYFSYDVKMKEKGDIPEGYSVSREKKERFSLILESASTNQTSMYLCASSLNQYSPQHFGDGTRLSIL.